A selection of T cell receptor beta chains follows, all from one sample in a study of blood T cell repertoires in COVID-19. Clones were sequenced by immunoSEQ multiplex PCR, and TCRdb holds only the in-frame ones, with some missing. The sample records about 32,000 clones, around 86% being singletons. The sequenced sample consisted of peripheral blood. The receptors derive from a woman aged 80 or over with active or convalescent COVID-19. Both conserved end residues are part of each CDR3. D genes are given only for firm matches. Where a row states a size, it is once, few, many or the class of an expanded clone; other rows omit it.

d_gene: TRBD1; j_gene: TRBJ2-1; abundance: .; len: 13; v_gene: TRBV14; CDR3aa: CASSQAAGQGGFF; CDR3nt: TGTGCCAGCAGCCAAGCCGCCGGACAGGGAGGATTCTTC
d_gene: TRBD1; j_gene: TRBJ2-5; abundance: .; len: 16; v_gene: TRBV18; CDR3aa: CASSPVQGALSETQYF; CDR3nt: TGTGCCAGCTCACCGGTGCAGGGGGCGTTATCAGAGACCCAGTACTTC
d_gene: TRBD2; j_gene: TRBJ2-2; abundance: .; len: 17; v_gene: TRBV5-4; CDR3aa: CASRTTSGRAKAGELFF; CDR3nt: TGTGCCAGCCGAACGACTAGCGGGAGGGCCAAGGCCGGGGAGCTGTTTTTT
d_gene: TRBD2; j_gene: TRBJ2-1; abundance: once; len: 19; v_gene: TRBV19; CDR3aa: CASSRGTSGAISSYNEQFF; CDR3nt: TGTGCCAGTAGTCGCGGGACTAGCGGGGCGATAAGCTCCTACAATGAGCAGTTCTTC
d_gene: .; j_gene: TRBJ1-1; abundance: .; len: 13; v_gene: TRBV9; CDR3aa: CASKSGGSTEAFF; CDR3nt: TGTGCCAGCAAGTCGGGGGGCTCTACTGAAGCTTTCTTT
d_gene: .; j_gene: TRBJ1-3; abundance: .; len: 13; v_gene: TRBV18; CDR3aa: CASPQISGNTIYF; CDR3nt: TGTGCCAGCCCTCAGATTTCTGGAAACACCATATATTTT
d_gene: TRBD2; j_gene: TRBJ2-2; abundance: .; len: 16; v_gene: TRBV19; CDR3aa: CASKIAGGLDTGELFF; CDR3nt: TGTGCCAGTAAAATAGCGGGAGGGCTGGACACCGGGGAGCTGTTTTTT
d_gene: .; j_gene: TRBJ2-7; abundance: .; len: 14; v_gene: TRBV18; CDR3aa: CASSPPSPVYEQYF; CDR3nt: TGTGCCAGCTCACCACCGTCCCCCGTCTACGAGCAGTACTTC
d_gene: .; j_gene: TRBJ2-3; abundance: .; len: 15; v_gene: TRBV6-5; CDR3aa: CASSIQGTRTDTQYF; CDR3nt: TGTGCCAGCAGTATACAGGGTACCCGCACAGATACGCAGTATTTT
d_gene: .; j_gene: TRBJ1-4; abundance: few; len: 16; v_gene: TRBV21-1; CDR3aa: CASSKRSDRAYEKLFF; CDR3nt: TGTGCCAGCAGCAAACGGAGCGACAGGGCGTATGAAAAACTGTTTTTT
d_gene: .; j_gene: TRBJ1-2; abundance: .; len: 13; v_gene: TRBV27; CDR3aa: CASSGWASGGYTF; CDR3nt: TGTGCCAGCAGTGGGTGGGCCTCAGGTGGCTACACCTTC
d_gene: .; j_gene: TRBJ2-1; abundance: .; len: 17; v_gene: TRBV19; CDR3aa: CASSIRVRGAGINEQFF; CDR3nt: TGTGCCAGTAGTATAAGGGTCAGGGGGGCGGGAATAAATGAGCAGTTCTTC
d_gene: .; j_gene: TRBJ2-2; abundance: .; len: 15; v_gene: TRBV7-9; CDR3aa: CASSLWATNTGELFF; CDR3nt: TGTGCCAGCAGCTTGTGGGCGACGAACACCGGGGAGCTGTTTTTT
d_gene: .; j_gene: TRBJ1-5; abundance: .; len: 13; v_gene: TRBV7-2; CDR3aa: CASSQTPGLPQHF; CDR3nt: TGTGCCAGCAGCCAAACCCCAGGGCTGCCCCAGCATTTT
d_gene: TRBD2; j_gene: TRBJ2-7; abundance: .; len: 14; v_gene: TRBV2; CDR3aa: CASSDRGGLGEQYF; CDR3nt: TGTGCCAGCAGTGACCGGGGGGGCCTCGGGGAGCAGTACTTC
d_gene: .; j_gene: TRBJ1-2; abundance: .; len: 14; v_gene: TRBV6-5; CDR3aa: CASATRGRVYGYTF; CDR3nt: TGTGCCAGCGCCACAAGAGGCAGAGTTTATGGCTACACCTTC
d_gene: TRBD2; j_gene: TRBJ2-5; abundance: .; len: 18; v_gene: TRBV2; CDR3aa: CASRNSPPSAGGGETQYF; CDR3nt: TGTGCCAGCAGAAATTCCCCTCCCAGTGCGGGAGGAGGAGAGACCCAGTACTTC
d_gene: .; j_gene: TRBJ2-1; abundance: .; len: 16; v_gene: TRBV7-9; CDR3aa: CASSLGGKGSYNEQFF; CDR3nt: TGTGCCAGCAGCTTAGGCGGGAAAGGGTCCTACAATGAGCAGTTCTTC
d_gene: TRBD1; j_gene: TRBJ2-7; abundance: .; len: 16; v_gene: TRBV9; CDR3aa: CASSPTGGQGAGEQYF; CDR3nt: TGTGCCAGCAGCCCCACAGGGGGACAGGGGGCGGGGGAGCAGTACTTC
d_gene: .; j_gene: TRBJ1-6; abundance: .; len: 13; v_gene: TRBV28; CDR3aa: CASSSLGYSPLHF; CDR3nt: TGTGCCAGCAGCTCACTCGGGTATTCACCCCTCCACTTT
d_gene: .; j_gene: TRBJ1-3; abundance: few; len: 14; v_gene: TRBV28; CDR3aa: CASYGGWSGNTIYF; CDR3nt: TGTGCCAGCTATGGGGGGTGGTCTGGAAACACCATATATTTT
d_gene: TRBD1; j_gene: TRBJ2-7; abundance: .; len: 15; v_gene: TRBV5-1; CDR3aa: CASSQQGQGSYEQYF; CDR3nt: TGCGCCAGCAGCCAGCAGGGACAGGGGTCCTACGAGCAGTACTTC
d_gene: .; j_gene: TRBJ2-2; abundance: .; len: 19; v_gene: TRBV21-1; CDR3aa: CASSKGRGLAKLRPGELFF; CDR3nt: TGTGCCAGCAGCAAAGGTAGAGGGTTGGCGAAACTTCGACCCGGGGAGCTGTTTTTT
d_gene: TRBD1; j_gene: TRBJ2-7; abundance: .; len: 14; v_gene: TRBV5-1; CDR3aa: CASSSTGTGAEQYF; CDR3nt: TGCGCCAGCAGCTCCACCGGGACAGGGGCCGAGCAGTACTTC
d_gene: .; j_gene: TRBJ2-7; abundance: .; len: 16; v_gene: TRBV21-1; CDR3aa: CASSPTPGQGKYEQYF; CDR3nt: TGTGCCAGCAGCCCGACCCCGGGACAGGGGAAATACGAGCAGTACTTC
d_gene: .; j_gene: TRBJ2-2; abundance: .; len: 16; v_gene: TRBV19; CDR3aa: CASSISTGTNTGELFF; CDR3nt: TGTGCCAGTAGTATAAGTACAGGGACGAACACCGGGGAGCTGTTTTTT
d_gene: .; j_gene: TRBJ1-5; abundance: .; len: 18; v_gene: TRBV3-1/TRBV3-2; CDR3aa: CASSQDGGGLSSNQPQHF; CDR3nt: TGTGCCAGCAGCCAAGATGGGGGGGGGTTATCGAGCAATCAGCCCCAGCATTTT
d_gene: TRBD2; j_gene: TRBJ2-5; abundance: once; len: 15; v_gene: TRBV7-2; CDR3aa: CASSLGTSGQETQYF; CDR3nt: TGTGCCAGCAGCTTAGGGACTAGCGGCCAAGAGACCCAGTACTTC
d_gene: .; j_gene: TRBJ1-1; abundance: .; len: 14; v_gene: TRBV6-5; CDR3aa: CASSNGQRDTEAFF; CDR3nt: TGTGCCAGCAGTAACGGACAGCGCGACACTGAAGCTTTCTTT
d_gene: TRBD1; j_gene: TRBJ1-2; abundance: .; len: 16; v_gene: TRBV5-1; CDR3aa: CASSPRQGGSNYGYTF; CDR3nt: TGCGCCAGCAGCCCCCGACAGGGTGGGTCTAACTATGGCTACACCTTC
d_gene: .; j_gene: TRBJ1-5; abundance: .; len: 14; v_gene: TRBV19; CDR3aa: CASKRGLDNQPQHF; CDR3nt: TGTGCCAGTAAAAGGGGATTGGATAATCAGCCCCAGCATTTT
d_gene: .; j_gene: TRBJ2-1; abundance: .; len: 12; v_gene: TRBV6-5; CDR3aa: CASNPKGSEQFF; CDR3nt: TGTGCCAGCAACCCTAAGGGGTCTGAGCAGTTCTTC
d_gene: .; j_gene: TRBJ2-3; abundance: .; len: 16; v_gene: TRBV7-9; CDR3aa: CASSPWSGSSTDTQYF; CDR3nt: TGTGCCAGCAGTCCTTGGAGCGGGTCTAGCACAGATACGCAGTATTTT
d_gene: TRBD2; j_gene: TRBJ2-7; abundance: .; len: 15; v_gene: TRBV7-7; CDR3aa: CASSTPSGSGYEQYF; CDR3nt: TGTGCCAGCAGCACACCTAGCGGGAGTGGATACGAGCAGTACTTC
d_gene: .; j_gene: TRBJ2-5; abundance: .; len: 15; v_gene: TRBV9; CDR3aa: CASSVGWGGEETQYF; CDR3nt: TGTGCCAGCAGCGTTGGGTGGGGGGGCGAAGAGACCCAGTACTTC
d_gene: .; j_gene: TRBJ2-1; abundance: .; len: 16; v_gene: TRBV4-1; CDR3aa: CASSQFRQGMANEQFF; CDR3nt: TGCGCCAGCAGCCAATTCAGGCAGGGGATGGCCAATGAGCAGTTCTTC
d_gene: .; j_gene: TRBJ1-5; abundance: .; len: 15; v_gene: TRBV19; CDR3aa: CASSIIGLGGQPQHF; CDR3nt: TGTGCCAGTAGTATTATAGGACTTGGTGGTCAGCCCCAGCATTTT
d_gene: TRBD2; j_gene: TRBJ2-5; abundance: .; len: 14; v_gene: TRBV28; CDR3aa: CASRSGTSVETQYF; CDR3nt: TGTGCCAGCAGATCCGGGACTAGCGTCGAGACCCAGTACTTC
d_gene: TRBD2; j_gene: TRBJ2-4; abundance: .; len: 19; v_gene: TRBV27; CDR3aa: CASSSIPTSGGIAKNIQYF; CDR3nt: TGTGCCAGCAGTTCTATACCGACTAGCGGGGGGATAGCCAAAAACATTCAGTACTTC
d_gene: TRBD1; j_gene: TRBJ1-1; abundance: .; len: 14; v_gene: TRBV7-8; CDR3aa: CASSQGQGVTEAFF; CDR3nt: TGTGCCAGCAGCCAGGGACAGGGGGTAACTGAAGCTTTCTTT
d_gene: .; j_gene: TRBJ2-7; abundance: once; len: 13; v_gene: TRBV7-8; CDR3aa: CASSLASAIGQYF; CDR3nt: TGTGCCAGCAGCTTAGCGTCCGCAATCGGGCAGTACTTC
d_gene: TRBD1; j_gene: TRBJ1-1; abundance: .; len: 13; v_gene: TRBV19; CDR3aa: CASRGDRGTEAFF; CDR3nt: TGTGCCAGTAGAGGAGACAGGGGAACTGAAGCTTTCTTT
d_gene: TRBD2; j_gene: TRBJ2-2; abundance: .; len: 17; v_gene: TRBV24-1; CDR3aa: CATSDNSGAPRAGELFF; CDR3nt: TGTGCCACCAGTGACAATAGCGGGGCCCCCCGAGCCGGGGAGCTGTTTTTT
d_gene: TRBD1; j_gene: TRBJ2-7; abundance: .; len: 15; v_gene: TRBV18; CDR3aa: CASSPQGANNGEQYF; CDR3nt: TGTGCCAGCTCACCCCAGGGGGCAAATAACGGCGAGCAGTACTTC
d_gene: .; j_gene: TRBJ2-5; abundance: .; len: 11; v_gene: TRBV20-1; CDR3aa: CSPRRQETQYF; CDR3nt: TGCAGCCCCCGGAGGCAAGAGACCCAGTACTTC
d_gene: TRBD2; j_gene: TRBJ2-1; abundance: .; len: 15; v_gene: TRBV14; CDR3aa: CASRPSGRAHNEQFF; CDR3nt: TGTGCCAGCAGGCCTAGCGGGAGGGCCCACAATGAGCAGTTCTTC
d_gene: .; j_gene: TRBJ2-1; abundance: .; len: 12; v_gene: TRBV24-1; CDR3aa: CATSAPGGEQFF; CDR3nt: TGTGCCACCAGTGCGCCCGGGGGTGAGCAGTTCTTC
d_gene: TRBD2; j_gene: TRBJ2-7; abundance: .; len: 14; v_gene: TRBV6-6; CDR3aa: CASSLAGEGYEQYF; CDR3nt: TGTGCCAGCAGTTTAGCGGGAGAGGGGTACGAGCAGTACTTC
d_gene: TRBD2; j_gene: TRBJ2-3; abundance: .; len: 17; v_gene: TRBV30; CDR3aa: CAWSVFASGGRGDTQYF; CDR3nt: TGTGCCTGGAGTGTGTTTGCTAGCGGGGGGCGGGGAGATACGCAGTATTTT
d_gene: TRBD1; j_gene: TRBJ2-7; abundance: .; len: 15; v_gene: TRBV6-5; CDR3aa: CASSRTGLTSYEQYF; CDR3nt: TGTGCCAGCAGCCGGACAGGGCTAACCTCCTACGAGCAGTACTTC
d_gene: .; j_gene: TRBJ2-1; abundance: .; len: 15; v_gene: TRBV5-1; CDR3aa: CASSGGRSSYNEQFF; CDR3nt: TGCGCCAGCAGCGGAGGGAGAAGCTCCTACAATGAGCAGTTCTTC
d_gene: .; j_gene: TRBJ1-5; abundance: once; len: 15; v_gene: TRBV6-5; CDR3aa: CASRISGEGGQPQHF; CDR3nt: TGTGCCAGCAGAATCTCAGGGGAAGGTGGACAGCCCCAGCATTTT
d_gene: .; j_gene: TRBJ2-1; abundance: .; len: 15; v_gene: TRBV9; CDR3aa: CASSVDRAARNEQFF; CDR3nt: TGTGCCAGCAGCGTAGACAGGGCTGCCCGCAATGAGCAGTTCTTC
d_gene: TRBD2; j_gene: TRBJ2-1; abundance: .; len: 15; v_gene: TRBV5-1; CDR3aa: CASSLLAGGRDEQFF; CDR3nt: TGCGCCAGCAGCTTACTAGCGGGAGGGCGGGATGAGCAGTTCTTC
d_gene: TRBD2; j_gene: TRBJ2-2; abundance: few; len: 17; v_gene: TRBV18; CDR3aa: CASSPASGRAGAGELFF; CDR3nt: TGTGCCAGCTCACCAGCTAGCGGGAGGGCCGGCGCCGGGGAGCTGTTTTTT
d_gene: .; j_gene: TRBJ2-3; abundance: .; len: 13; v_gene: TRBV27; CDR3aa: CASSFQSTDTQYF; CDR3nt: TGTGCCAGCAGTTTTCAGAGCACAGATACGCAGTATTTT
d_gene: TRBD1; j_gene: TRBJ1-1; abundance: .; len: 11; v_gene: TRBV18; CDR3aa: CASLTGTVAFF; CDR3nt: TGTGCCAGCTTGACCGGGACAGTTGCTTTCTTT
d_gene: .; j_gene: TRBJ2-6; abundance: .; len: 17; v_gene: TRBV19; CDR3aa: CASSIEVGSSGANVLTF; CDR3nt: TGTGCCAGTAGTATAGAGGTCGGGTCCTCTGGGGCCAACGTCCTGACTTTC
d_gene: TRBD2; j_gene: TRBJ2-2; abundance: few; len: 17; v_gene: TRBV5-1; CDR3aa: CASSPRLAGTNTGELFF; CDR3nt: TGCGCCAGCAGCCCGCGACTAGCGGGGACGAACACCGGGGAGCTGTTTTTT
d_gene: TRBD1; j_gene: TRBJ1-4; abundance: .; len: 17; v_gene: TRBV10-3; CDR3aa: CAISEGDRGGGREKLFF; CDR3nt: TGTGCCATCAGTGAGGGGGACAGGGGAGGAGGACGAGAAAAACTGTTTTTT